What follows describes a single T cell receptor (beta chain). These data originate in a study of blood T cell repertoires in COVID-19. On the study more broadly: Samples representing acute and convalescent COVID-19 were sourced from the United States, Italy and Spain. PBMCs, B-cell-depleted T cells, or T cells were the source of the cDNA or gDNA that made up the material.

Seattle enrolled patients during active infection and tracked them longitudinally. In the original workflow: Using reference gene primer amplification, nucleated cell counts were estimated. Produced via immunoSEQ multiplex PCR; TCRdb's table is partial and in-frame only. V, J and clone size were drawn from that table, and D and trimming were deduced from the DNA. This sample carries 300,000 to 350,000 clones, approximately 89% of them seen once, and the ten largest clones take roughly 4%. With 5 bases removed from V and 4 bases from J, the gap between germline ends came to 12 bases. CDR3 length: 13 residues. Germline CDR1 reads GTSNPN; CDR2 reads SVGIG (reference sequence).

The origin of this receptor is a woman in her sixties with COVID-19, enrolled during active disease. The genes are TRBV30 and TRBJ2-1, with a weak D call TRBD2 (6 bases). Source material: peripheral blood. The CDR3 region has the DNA TGTGCCTGGGCTCTGGGGACTTACAATGAGCAGTTCTTC. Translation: CAWALGTYNEQFF.